A selection of T cell receptor beta chains follows, all from one sample in a study of blood T cell repertoires in COVID-19. TCRdb keeps only in-frame clones here, not all; method: immunoSEQ multiplex PCR. Of 300,000 or so clones in the sample, around 88% were seen once. Sequenced sample: peripheral blood. The receptors were gathered from a woman in her thirties who had recovered from COVID-19. The CDR3 runs from the conserved cysteine through the conserved F or W. Fields, in order: CDR3 DNA, CDR3 protein, V gene, D gene, J gene, clone size. D genes are given only for firm matches. A clone size is listed for some rows: how often the clone was seen (once, few, many), or a class if it is expanded.

CDR3nt: TGTGCCAGCAGCTTACAAGCAAACACTGAAGCTTTCTTT
CDR3aa: CASSLQANTEAFF
v_gene: TRBV7-9
d_gene: .
j_gene: TRBJ1-1
abundance: .

CDR3nt: TGTGCCAGCAGCGTAACCGGGGGGAACACCGGGGAGCTGTTTTTT
CDR3aa: CASSVTGGNTGELFF
v_gene: TRBV9
d_gene: .
j_gene: TRBJ2-2
abundance: .

CDR3nt: TGCCCCGGGCCAAGGCGGGTCAACTCTGGGGCCAACGTCCTGACTTTC
CDR3aa: CPGPRRVNSGANVLTF
v_gene: TRBV9
d_gene: .
j_gene: TRBJ2-6
abundance: .

CDR3nt: TGTGCCAGCAGCCAAGGTCTCGGCTACACCTTC
CDR3aa: CASSQGLGYTF
v_gene: TRBV3-1/TRBV3-2
d_gene: .
j_gene: TRBJ1-2
abundance: .

CDR3nt: TGCGCCAGCAGCCCGACAGGGATCTCTGGAAACACCATATATTTT
CDR3aa: CASSPTGISGNTIYF
v_gene: TRBV5-1
d_gene: TRBD1
j_gene: TRBJ1-3
abundance: .

CDR3nt: TGCGCCAGCAGCCAGCCGGGACTAGCGGGGACCGGGGAGCTGTTTTTT
CDR3aa: CASSQPGLAGTGELFF
v_gene: TRBV5-1
d_gene: TRBD2
j_gene: TRBJ2-2
abundance: .

CDR3nt: TGTGCCAGCCAGGGGGCTGGAGAAAAACTGTTTTTT
CDR3aa: CASQGAGEKLFF
v_gene: TRBV2
d_gene: TRBD1
j_gene: TRBJ1-4
abundance: .

CDR3nt: TGTGCCAGTAGTGAGACAGGGGGCGACGAGCAGTACTTC
CDR3aa: CASSETGGDEQYF
v_gene: TRBV19
d_gene: TRBD1
j_gene: TRBJ2-7
abundance: .

CDR3nt: TGCGCCAGCAGCCAAAAGGGCGGGACAGGAGCCGGGGAAGCTTTCTTT
CDR3aa: CASSQKGGTGAGEAFF
v_gene: TRBV4-1
d_gene: TRBD1
j_gene: TRBJ1-1
abundance: once

CDR3nt: TGTGCCAGCAGCCAAGAACGTCAAAGCGGCTCCACAGATACGCAGTATTTT
CDR3aa: CASSQERQSGSTDTQYF
v_gene: TRBV4-2
d_gene: .
j_gene: TRBJ2-3
abundance: .

CDR3nt: TGCGCCAGCAGCTCCGGGACAGGGGATTCACCCCTCCACTTT
CDR3aa: CASSSGTGDSPLHF
v_gene: TRBV5-1
d_gene: TRBD1
j_gene: TRBJ1-6
abundance: few

CDR3nt: TGTGCCAGTCGGAGGACGGTAAACTCCTACGAGCAGTACTTC
CDR3aa: CASRRTVNSYEQYF
v_gene: TRBV19
d_gene: .
j_gene: TRBJ2-7
abundance: .

CDR3nt: TGTGCCAGCAGCCGCCAGGATTATCAGTACTTC
CDR3aa: CASSRQDYQYF
v_gene: TRBV12-3/TRBV12-4
d_gene: .
j_gene: TRBJ2-5
abundance: .

CDR3nt: TGTGCCAGCAGCTTGGGGGCTCAAATCCGAGCTTTCTTT
CDR3aa: CASSLGAQIRAFF
v_gene: TRBV5-5
d_gene: .
j_gene: TRBJ1-1
abundance: .

CDR3nt: TGTGCCAGCAGACGGACAGGTCAGCACAATGAGCAGTTCTTC
CDR3aa: CASRRTGQHNEQFF
v_gene: TRBV7-2
d_gene: TRBD1
j_gene: TRBJ2-1
abundance: .

CDR3nt: TGTGCCAGCAGGGACTTCTCCCTCACAGATACGCAGTATTTT
CDR3aa: CASRDFSLTDTQYF
v_gene: TRBV27
d_gene: .
j_gene: TRBJ2-3
abundance: .

CDR3nt: TGTGCCAGCAGCTTAGGTCGGACAGGGGACAGCAGTACCTACGAGCAGTACTTC
CDR3aa: CASSLGRTGDSSTYEQYF
v_gene: TRBV7-9
d_gene: TRBD1
j_gene: TRBJ2-7
abundance: .

CDR3nt: TGTGCCAGTAGTATAGGGCAGAAGCAGTACTTC
CDR3aa: CASSIGQKQYF
v_gene: TRBV19
d_gene: .
j_gene: TRBJ2-7
abundance: .

CDR3nt: TGTGCCAGCAGCTTAGGGACAGGCCTTGGTGAAAAACTGTTTTTT
CDR3aa: CASSLGTGLGEKLFF
v_gene: TRBV7-2
d_gene: TRBD1
j_gene: TRBJ1-4
abundance: .

CDR3nt: TGTGCCAGCTCACCAGGACAGACTTCCTACGAGCAGTACTTC
CDR3aa: CASSPGQTSYEQYF
v_gene: TRBV18
d_gene: .
j_gene: TRBJ2-7
abundance: .

CDR3nt: TGTGCCAGCAGCCAAGGAGACAGGGGATTATATGGCTACACCTTC
CDR3aa: CASSQGDRGLYGYTF
v_gene: TRBV4-2
d_gene: TRBD1
j_gene: TRBJ1-2
abundance: .

CDR3nt: TGCGCCAGCACCGCTTCCGAAAAGGTGGGACAGGGGATCCATAATTCACCCCTCCACTTT
CDR3aa: CASTASEKVGQGIHNSPLHF
v_gene: TRBV10-1
d_gene: TRBD1
j_gene: TRBJ1-6
abundance: .

CDR3nt: TGTGCCACCAGTGAGTCCGGGGGTACTGAAGCTTTCTTT
CDR3aa: CATSESGGTEAFF
v_gene: TRBV24-1
d_gene: .
j_gene: TRBJ1-1
abundance: .

CDR3nt: TGTGCCAGCAGTTACCAAGAAAATTGGGCCAACACTGAAGCTTTCTTT
CDR3aa: CASSYQENWANTEAFF
v_gene: TRBV6-5
d_gene: .
j_gene: TRBJ1-1
abundance: .

CDR3nt: TGTGCCAGCAGCTTGGGGACAGGGTCTGGGGGCTCCTATAATTCACCCCTCCACTTT
CDR3aa: CASSLGTGSGGSYNSPLHF
v_gene: TRBV5-4
d_gene: TRBD1
j_gene: TRBJ1-6
abundance: .

CDR3nt: TGTGCCAGCAGCTTAGCTGTAGCAGGGGGACAAGAGACCCAGTACTTC
CDR3aa: CASSLAVAGGQETQYF
v_gene: TRBV7-9
d_gene: TRBD1
j_gene: TRBJ2-5
abundance: .

CDR3nt: TGTGCCTGGAGTGGAAGAAACAGGCTCAGCTCTGGAAACACCATATATTTT
CDR3aa: CAWSGRNRLSSGNTIYF
v_gene: TRBV30
d_gene: .
j_gene: TRBJ1-3
abundance: .

CDR3nt: TGTGCCAGCAGCAGGTTATGGGGACAGAACACTGAAGCTTTCTTT
CDR3aa: CASSRLWGQNTEAFF
v_gene: TRBV21-1
d_gene: .
j_gene: TRBJ1-1
abundance: .

CDR3nt: TGTGCCAGCAGCCTAACAGGGGAGGCCTACGAGCAGTACTTC
CDR3aa: CASSLTGEAYEQYF
v_gene: TRBV14
d_gene: .
j_gene: TRBJ2-7
abundance: .

CDR3nt: TGTGCCAGCAGCTTAGCGCAGGGACACAACCCCTATGGCTACACCTTC
CDR3aa: CASSLAQGHNPYGYTF
v_gene: TRBV7-8
d_gene: .
j_gene: TRBJ1-2
abundance: once

CDR3nt: TGTGCCAGCAATGCCGGGATCAAAAACATTCAGTACTTC
CDR3aa: CASNAGIKNIQYF
v_gene: TRBV28
d_gene: .
j_gene: TRBJ2-4
abundance: .

CDR3nt: TGTGCCAGCAGTTACGGGAGGGGCCTCGCCACTGAAGCTTTCTTT
CDR3aa: CASSYGRGLATEAFF
v_gene: TRBV2
d_gene: .
j_gene: TRBJ1-1
abundance: .

CDR3nt: TGTGCCAGCAGCCAAGCGGGACAGGGTCGTTCACCCCTCCACTTT
CDR3aa: CASSQAGQGRSPLHF
v_gene: TRBV3-1/TRBV3-2
d_gene: TRBD1
j_gene: TRBJ1-6
abundance: .

CDR3nt: TGCAGCGTGACAGGGGTATCGAACACTGAAGCTTTCTTT
CDR3aa: CSVTGVSNTEAFF
v_gene: TRBV29-1
d_gene: TRBD1
j_gene: TRBJ1-1
abundance: .

CDR3nt: TGTGCCAGCAGGATCGGGTCTAGCGGTCCCTACGAGCAGTACTTC
CDR3aa: CASRIGSSGPYEQYF
v_gene: TRBV27
d_gene: TRBD2
j_gene: TRBJ2-7
abundance: .

CDR3nt: TGCAGTGCTAGTAGGACAGGGGTCAATCAGCCCCAGCATTTT
CDR3aa: CSASRTGVNQPQHF
v_gene: TRBV20-1
d_gene: TRBD1
j_gene: TRBJ1-5
abundance: .

CDR3nt: TGCGCCAGCAGCTTGGGAGCCACGGGTCCCTACGAGCAGTACTTC
CDR3aa: CASSLGATGPYEQYF
v_gene: TRBV5-1
d_gene: .
j_gene: TRBJ2-7
abundance: .

CDR3nt: TGTGCCAGCCAAACTCCCACCCAGGGATTCAATCAGCCCCAGCATTTT
CDR3aa: CASQTPTQGFNQPQHF
v_gene: TRBV28
d_gene: .
j_gene: TRBJ1-5
abundance: few

CDR3nt: TGTGCCAGCAGTTACGTAAAAGGAACAGCTAACTATGGCTACACCTTC
CDR3aa: CASSYVKGTANYGYTF
v_gene: TRBV6-5
d_gene: .
j_gene: TRBJ1-2
abundance: .

CDR3nt: TGCGCCAGCAGCTTGGCAGGGGAGACCACCGGGGAGCTGTTTTTT
CDR3aa: CASSLAGETTGELFF
v_gene: TRBV5-1
d_gene: .
j_gene: TRBJ2-2
abundance: once

CDR3nt: TGTGCCAGCAGCGGAGTAAAGAGCGGGGGGAATAGAGAGACCCAGTACTTC
CDR3aa: CASSGVKSGGNRETQYF
v_gene: TRBV11-2
d_gene: TRBD2
j_gene: TRBJ2-5
abundance: once

CDR3nt: TGTGCCAGCACCCCCTCACAGGGGGTCCTCGTGAAGATGAACACTGAAGCTTTCTTT
CDR3aa: CASTPSQGVLVKMNTEAFF
v_gene: TRBV27
d_gene: TRBD1
j_gene: TRBJ1-1
abundance: .

CDR3nt: TGTGCCAGCAGCTTAGGGGGGACGGCGGGGACCTCTGGAAACACCATATATTTT
CDR3aa: CASSLGGTAGTSGNTIYF
v_gene: TRBV7-9
d_gene: .
j_gene: TRBJ1-3
abundance: .

CDR3nt: TGTGCCAGCAGCCCGCGGGAGAACTCTGGAAACACCATATATTTT
CDR3aa: CASSPRENSGNTIYF
v_gene: TRBV5-4
d_gene: .
j_gene: TRBJ1-3
abundance: .

CDR3nt: TGTGCCAGCAGCGTCCAGGGGACAGGGTTTTATTATGGCTACACCTTC
CDR3aa: CASSVQGTGFYYGYTF
v_gene: TRBV9
d_gene: TRBD1
j_gene: TRBJ1-2
abundance: .

CDR3nt: TGTGCCAGCAGCGCTACGGGAGCCGGGGACACCATATATTTT
CDR3aa: CASSATGAGDTIYF
v_gene: TRBV9
d_gene: .
j_gene: TRBJ1-3
abundance: .

CDR3nt: TGTGCCAGCTCACCAAGCCCCGGCAATGAGCAGTTCTTC
CDR3aa: CASSPSPGNEQFF
v_gene: TRBV18
d_gene: .
j_gene: TRBJ2-1
abundance: .

CDR3nt: TGTGCCAGCAGCCCGGGACAGGGTTTGGGCACTGAAGCTTTCTTT
CDR3aa: CASSPGQGLGTEAFF
v_gene: TRBV16
d_gene: TRBD1
j_gene: TRBJ1-1
abundance: .

CDR3nt: TGTGCCAGCAGCGCCCACGGGGAAGAGACCCAGTACTTC
CDR3aa: CASSAHGEETQYF
v_gene: TRBV11-1
d_gene: .
j_gene: TRBJ2-5
abundance: .

CDR3nt: TGTGCCAGCAGTTGGCGGATCAATCAGCCCCAGCATTTT
CDR3aa: CASSWRINQPQHF
v_gene: TRBV6-5
d_gene: .
j_gene: TRBJ1-5
abundance: .

CDR3nt: TGTGCCAACTCCTACAGGGTAAATCAGCCCCAGCATTTT
CDR3aa: CANSYRVNQPQHF
v_gene: TRBV28
d_gene: .
j_gene: TRBJ1-5
abundance: .

CDR3nt: TGTGCCAGCTCACCACAGGGGTATAATTCACCCCTCCACTTT
CDR3aa: CASSPQGYNSPLHF
v_gene: TRBV18
d_gene: .
j_gene: TRBJ1-6
abundance: .

CDR3nt: TGTGCCAGCAGCCAAGCTTTTTCTAGAGACAATGAGCAGTTCTTC
CDR3aa: CASSQAFSRDNEQFF
v_gene: TRBV14
d_gene: .
j_gene: TRBJ2-1
abundance: .

CDR3nt: TGCGCCAGATGCCCAAAGGGACTACCGAACACCGGGGAGCTGTTTTTT
CDR3aa: CARCPKGLPNTGELFF
v_gene: TRBV10-2
d_gene: TRBD2
j_gene: TRBJ2-2
abundance: few